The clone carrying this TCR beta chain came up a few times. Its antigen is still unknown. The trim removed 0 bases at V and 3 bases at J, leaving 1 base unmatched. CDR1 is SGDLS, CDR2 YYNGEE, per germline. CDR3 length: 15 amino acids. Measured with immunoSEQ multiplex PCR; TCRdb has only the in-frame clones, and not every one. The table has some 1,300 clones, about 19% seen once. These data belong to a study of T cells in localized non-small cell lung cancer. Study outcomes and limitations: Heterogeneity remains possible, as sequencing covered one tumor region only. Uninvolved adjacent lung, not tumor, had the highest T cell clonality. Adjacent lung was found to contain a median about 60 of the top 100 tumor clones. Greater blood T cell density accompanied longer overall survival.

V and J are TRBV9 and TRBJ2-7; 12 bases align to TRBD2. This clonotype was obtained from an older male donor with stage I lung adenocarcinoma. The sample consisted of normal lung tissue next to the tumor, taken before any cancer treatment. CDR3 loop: CASSVASGRVYEQYF. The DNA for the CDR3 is TGTGCCAGCAGCGTAGCTAGCGGGAGGGTCTACGAGCAGTACTTC.